The 22 T cell receptor beta chains presented below share a single source sample, sequenced in a study of blood T cell repertoires in COVID-19. The protocol was immunoSEQ multiplex PCR, while the TCRdb copy is restricted to in-frame clones and leaves out a portion. The table has approximately 160,000 clones, more than 70% seen once. Sequences were obtained from PBMCs or T cells enriched from blood (not recorded which). The receptors derive from a man aged 35 to 55 who had recovered from COVID-19.

The rearrangement joins TRBV18 to TRBJ1-6; D remains unclear. V gave up 2 bases and J gave up 5 bases, with 22 bases separating them. The CDR3 extends over 19 amino acids. Germline V gene lookup returns CDR1 KGHSH and CDR2 LQKENI. CDR3 sequence reads: CASSPNPVGRAINNSPLHF. CDR3 nucleotides: TGTGCCAGCTCACCAAACCCAGTTGGCAGAGCGATAAATAATTCACCCCTCCACTTT.

CDR3 amino acids: CASSLALSGGVSSYNEQFF. CDR3 sequence (DNA): TGTGCCAGCAGCTTGGCCCTTAGCGGGGGGGTCTCTTCCTACAATGAGCAGTTCTTC. V usage is TRBV5-5 and J usage is TRBJ2-1; 11 nucleotides match TRBD2. This CDR3 region has 19 residues. Looked up from germline, CDR1 is SGHKS and CDR2 is YYEKEE (reference sequence). Germline trimming cut 0 bases from V and 1 base from J; bases unmatched to any gene: 9.

This chain connects TRBV27 to TRBJ1-2; 9 bases line up with TRBD1. The V segment lost 5 bases and the J segment 3 bases; nucleotides outside the gene matches: 4. CDR3 length: 14 amino acids. Per germline, CDR1 MNHEY and CDR2 SMNVEV (reference sequence). CDR3 sequence reads: CASSGQGSHYGYTF. The CDR3 DNA is TGTGCCAGCAGTGGACAGGGGTCCCACTATGGCTACACCTTC.

In this sample, this clone turned up once. This sequence joins TRBV6-5 and TRBJ2-1, with D tentatively TRBD1 (5 bases). There are 12 residues in the CDR3. V was cut by 6 bases and J by 6 bases, with 9 bases left in between. CDR1 is MNHEY and CDR2 is SVGAGI in the germline V gene. The CDR3 DNA follows: TGTGCCAGCAGGTCCGACAGCAATGAGCAGTTCTTC. Protein product: CASRSDSNEQFF.

This clone is termed medium-sized. The chain couples TRBV6-4 to TRBJ2-3, with TRBD2 identical over 10 bases. The V and J ends lost 4 bases and 0 bases, in that order; junction bases with no gene match: 1. Germline CDR1 and CDR2: MRHNA and SNTAGT. The CDR3 has 15 residues. CDR3 in DNA: TGTGCCAGCAGTGGTAGCGGGGGGAGCACAGATACGCAGTATTTT. Residues: CASSGSGGSTDTQYF.

This clone came up once. This sequence joins TRBV12-5 and TRBJ2-3; TRBD1 matches 9 bases. Germline lookup yields CDR1 LGHNT and CDR2 FRNRAP. V gave up 7 bases and J gave up 5 bases; unmatched junction bases: 7. The length of the CDR3 is 14 residues. CDR3 bases: TGTGCTAGTGTTCGGGACAGGGCTGTAGATACGCAGTATTTT. It is translated as CASVRDRAVDTQYF.

Turning to this clone: This may arise from a read error, as a much more abundant clone is one base away. The CDR3 loop is CAISDNQGKTYNEQFF. CDR3 coding DNA: TGTGCCATCAGTGATAATCAGGGGAAAACTTACAATGAGCAGTTCTTC. The chain has TRBV24-1 and TRBJ2-1; possibly TRBD1 for D (6 bases). The CDR3 contains 16 residues. The germline gives CDR1 KGHDR, CDR2 SFDVKD.

V and J are TRBV5-4 and TRBJ2-2; 7 positions agree with TRBD2. CDR1 is SGHNT, CDR2 YYREEE, per germline (reference sequence). The CDR3 loop spans 16 amino acids. V lost 0 bases to trimming and J lost 7 bases; unmatched junction nucleotides: 9. CDR3 loop: CASSLGGGMNGGELFF. The CDR3 DNA sequence: TGTGCCAGCAGCTTGGGGGGAGGGATGAACGGCGGGGAGCTGTTTTTT.

This clone was counted only a few times. The chain recombines TRBV7-9 with TRBJ2-2; D is undetermined. Germline V gene lookup returns CDR1 SEHNR and CDR2 FQNEAQ (reference sequence). This CDR3 has 16 amino acids. Trimming left V 5 bases short and J 3 bases short, with 16 bases between. CDR3 loop: CASSRSRIQHTGELFF. CDR3 in DNA: TGTGCCAGCAGCCGCTCTAGAATCCAACACACCGGGGAGCTGTTTTTT.

V is TRBV5-1 and J is TRBJ1-5; D is unclear. This CDR3 comprises 14 residues. With 0 bases removed from V and 9 bases from J, the gap between germline ends came to 13 bases. The germline V gene has CDR1 SGHRS and CDR2 YFSETQ. The CDR3 here is CASSLDLGGRPQHF. CDR3 nucleotides: TGCGCCAGCAGCTTGGACCTGGGAGGGCGGCCCCAGCATTTT.

The V call is TRBV10-2, the J call TRBJ2-7; 8 bases fit TRBD2. The J segment lost 6 bases and the V segment lost 2 bases, leaving 6 bases of the junction unmatched. The CDR3 loop spans 14 amino acids. Germline CDR1 is WSHSY and CDR2 is SAAADI. The CDR3 protein is CASSEPGGDGEQYV. In DNA form, the CDR3 reads TGCGCCAGCAGTGAGCCGGGGGGGGACGGCGAGCAGTACGTC.

The chain employs TRBV18 and TRBJ2-1, with 8 bases that match TRBD2. The length of the CDR3 is 15 residues. Per germline, CDR1 KGHSH and CDR2 LQKENI. V was clipped by 4 bases and J by 7 bases; unmatched bases: 9. DNA of the CDR3: TGTGCCAGCTCACTGTCCGGGGGGGCCAAGAATGAGCAGTTCTTC. Amino acids: CASSLSGGAKNEQFF.

The chain carries TRBV5-8 and TRBJ1-2; D ambiguous. Germline loops: CDR1 SGHTS, CDR2 YDEGEE. There are 14 residues in the CDR3. V was clipped by 0 bases and J by 4 bases, with 10 bases between them. Here the CDR3 DNA reads TGTGCCAGCAGCTTGGCCTCGGAGGGCTATGGCTACACCTTC. Protein sequence: CASSLASEGYGYTF. The complete variable domain, with remaining parts taken from reference TRBV5-8 and TRBJ1-2, reads EAGVTQSPTHLIKTRGQQATLRCSPISGHTSVYWYQQALGLGLQFLLWYDEGEERNRGNFPPRFSGRQFPNYSSELNVNALELEDSALYLCASSLASEGYGYTFGSGTRLTVV.

This clone appeared a single time. One end of the junction fails to match germline, which may point to a read error. The chain links TRBV10-1 to TRBJ2-3; 12 bases are a match to TRBD2. The CDR3 is 13 amino acids. Looked up from germline, CDR1 is WNHNN and CDR2 is SYGVQD (reference sequence). The CDR3 region is CASSLLAGGSPSF. The CDR3 DNA reads TGCGCCAGCTCTTTGCTAGCGGGGGGGTCACCCTCTTTT.

The chain employs TRBV5-1 and TRBJ1-3, with D unresolved. CDR1 and CDR2 from the germline V gene are SGHRS and YFSETQ. CDR3 size: 14 residues. Trimming took off 8 bases at V and 0 bases at J, with 12 bases between the two ends. CDR3 in amino acids: CASRQESSGNTIYF. The CDR3, as DNA: TGCGCCAGTCGCCAGGAAAGCTCTGGAAACACCATATATTTT.

The chain uses TRBV5-4 and TRBJ2-2; D is ambiguous. Germline V CDR1 and CDR2: SGHNT, YYREEE (reference sequence). This CDR3 contains 15 residues. Trimming cost V 2 bases and J 1 base, with 9 bases left between them. CDR3 DNA sequence: TGTGCCAGCAGCTTAGAGCGCAGGAACACCGGGGAGCTGTTTTTT. It translates to CASSLERRNTGELFF.

The V and J genes are TRBV6-5 and TRBJ2-7; 11 bases line up with TRBD1. Germline trimming cut 7 bases from V and 3 bases from J; bases unmatched to any gene: 5. Germline V gene sequence: CDR1 MNHEY, CDR2 SVGAGI. The CDR3 sequence is 14 residues long. The CDR3 is CASKGQGVLYEQYF. The CDR3 region has the DNA TGTGCCAGCAAGGGACAGGGGGTACTCTACGAGCAGTACTTC.

This chain uses TRBV19 with TRBJ2-5; 8 bases agree with TRBD2. V dropped 4 bases and J dropped 3; count of bases not matched to a gene: 4. Per germline, CDR1 LNHDA and CDR2 SQIVND (reference sequence). The CDR3 is 14 residues long. The CDR3 loop reads CASSKTSAEETQYF. CDR3 DNA sequence: TGTGCCAGTAGTAAGACTAGCGCTGAAGAGACCCAGTACTTC.

The genes are TRBV7-3 and TRBJ2-1, with 9 positions matching TRBD1. The J segment lost 4 bases and the V segment lost 4 bases, leaving 8 bases of the junction unmatched. The CDR3 loop spans 16 amino acids. The germline V gene encodes CDR1 SGHTA and CDR2 FQGTGA. DNA of the CDR3: TGTGCCAGCAGCTCACACGGGACAGGGACTTACAATGAGCAGTTCTTC. It specifies CASSSHGTGTYNEQFF. Looking up the rest from reference TRBV7-3 and TRBJ2-1 gives the full variable domain: GAGVSQTPSNKVTEKGKYVELRCDPISGHTALYWYRQSLGQGPEFLIYFQGTGAADDSGLPNDRFFAVRPEGSVSTLKIQRTERGDSAVYLCASSSHGTGTYNEQFFGPGTRLTVL.

The rearrangement uses TRBV5-6 and TRBJ1-2, with TRBD1 as a possible D gene (5 bases). V was trimmed by 0 bases and J by 2 bases, leaving 17 bases between them. This CDR3 contains 17 residues. The germline V gene has CDR1 SGHDT and CDR2 YYEEEE. CDR3 in amino acids: CASSLVGPLRENYGYTF. DNA for the CDR3: TGTGCCAGCAGCTTGGTGGGGCCACTACGGGAGAACTATGGCTACACCTTC.

CDR3 region: CAWRDISGANVLTF. As DNA, the CDR3 is TGTGCCTGGAGGGACATTTCAGGGGCCAACGTCCTGACTTTC. V is TRBV30 and J is TRBJ2-6; TRBD1 might be the D (5 bases). V was pared by 3 bases and J by 4 bases, with 10 bases between. Germline V gene sequence: CDR1 GTSNPN, CDR2 SVGIG (reference sequence). This CDR3 has 14 amino acids.

This sequence joins TRBV11-3 and TRBJ2-1, with D perhaps TRBD2 (6 bases). V gave up 3 bases and J gave up 3 bases, with 12 bases separating them. The CDR3 covers 15 residues. In germline, CDR1 is SGHNT, CDR2 YENEEA. CDR3 nucleotide sequence: TGTGCCAGCAGCTTCCAAGCGGGCTTCTACAATGAGCAGTTCTTC. Encoded protein: CASSFQAGFYNEQFF.